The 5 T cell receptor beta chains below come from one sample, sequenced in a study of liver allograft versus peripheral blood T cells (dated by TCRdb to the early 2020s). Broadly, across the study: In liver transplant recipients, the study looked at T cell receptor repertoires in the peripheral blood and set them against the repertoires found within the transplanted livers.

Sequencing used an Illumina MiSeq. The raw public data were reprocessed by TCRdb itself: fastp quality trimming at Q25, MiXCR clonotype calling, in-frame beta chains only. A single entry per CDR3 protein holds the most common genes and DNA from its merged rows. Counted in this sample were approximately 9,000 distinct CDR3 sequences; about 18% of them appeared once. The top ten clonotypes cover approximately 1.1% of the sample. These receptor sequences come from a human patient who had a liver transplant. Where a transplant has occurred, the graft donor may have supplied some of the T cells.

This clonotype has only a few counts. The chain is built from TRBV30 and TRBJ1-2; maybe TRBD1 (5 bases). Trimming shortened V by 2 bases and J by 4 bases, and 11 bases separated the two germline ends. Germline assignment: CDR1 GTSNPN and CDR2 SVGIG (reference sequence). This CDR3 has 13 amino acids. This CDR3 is CAWSSGTGYGYTF. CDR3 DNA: TGTGCCTGGAGTAGCGGGACGGGCTATGGCTACACCTTC.

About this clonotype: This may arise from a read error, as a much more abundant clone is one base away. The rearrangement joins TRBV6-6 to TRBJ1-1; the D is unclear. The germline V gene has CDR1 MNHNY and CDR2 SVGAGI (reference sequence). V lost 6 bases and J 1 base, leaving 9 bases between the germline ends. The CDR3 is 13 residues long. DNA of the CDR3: TGTGCCAGCAGCCATATATCGAACACTGAAGCTTTCTTT. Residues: CASSHISNTEAFF.

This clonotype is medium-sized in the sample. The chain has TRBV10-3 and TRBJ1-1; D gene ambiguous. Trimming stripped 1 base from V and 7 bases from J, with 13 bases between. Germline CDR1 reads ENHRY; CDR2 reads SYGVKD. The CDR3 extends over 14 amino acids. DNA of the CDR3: TGTGCCATCAGTGAGTTCACGTTACTAAATGAAGCTTTCTTT. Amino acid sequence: CAISEFTLLNEAFF.

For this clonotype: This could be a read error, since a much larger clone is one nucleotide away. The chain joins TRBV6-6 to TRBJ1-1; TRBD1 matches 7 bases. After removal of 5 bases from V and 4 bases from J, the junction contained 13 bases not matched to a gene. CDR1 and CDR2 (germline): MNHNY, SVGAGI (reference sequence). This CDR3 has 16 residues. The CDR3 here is CASSAIPEQGFTEAFF. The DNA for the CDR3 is TGTGCCAGCAGTGCTATTCCGGAACAGGGGTTCACTGAAGCTTTCTTT.

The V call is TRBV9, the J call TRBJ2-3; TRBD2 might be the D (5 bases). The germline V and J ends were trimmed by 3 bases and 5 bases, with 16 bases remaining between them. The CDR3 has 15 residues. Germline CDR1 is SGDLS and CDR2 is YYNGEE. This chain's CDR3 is CASSAGYGGGDTQYF. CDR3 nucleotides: TGTGCCAGCAGCGCGGGGTATGGCGGAGGAGATACGCAGTATTTT.